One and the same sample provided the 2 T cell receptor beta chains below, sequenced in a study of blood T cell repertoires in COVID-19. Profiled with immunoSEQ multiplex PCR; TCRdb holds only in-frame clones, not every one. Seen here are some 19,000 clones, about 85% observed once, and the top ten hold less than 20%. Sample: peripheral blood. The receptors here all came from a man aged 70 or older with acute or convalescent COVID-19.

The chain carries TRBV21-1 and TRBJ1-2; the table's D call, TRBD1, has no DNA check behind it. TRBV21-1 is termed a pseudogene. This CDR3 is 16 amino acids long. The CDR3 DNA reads TGTGCCAGCACCCCCCCCGGCGACAGGGGGCACTATGGCTACACCTTC. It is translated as CASTPPGDRGHYGYTF.

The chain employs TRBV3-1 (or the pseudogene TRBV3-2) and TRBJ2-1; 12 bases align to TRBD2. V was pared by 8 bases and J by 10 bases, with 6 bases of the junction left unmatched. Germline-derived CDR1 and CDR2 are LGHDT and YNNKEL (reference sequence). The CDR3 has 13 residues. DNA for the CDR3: TGTGCCAGCTGTATTCTAGCGGGGGGGGAGCAGTTCTTC. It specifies CASCILAGGEQFF.